Given below is one TCR beta chain in context. Distinct nucleotide sequences in the sample also encode this CDR3. The entry originates in a study of cytomegalovirus exposure and HLA in healthy donors. The PCR ran on 60 Vbeta and 13 Jbeta primers. Assay used: immunoSEQ multiplex PCR; TCRdb lists only in-frame clones, some missing. This sample carries 150,000 to 200,000 clones, 70% to 80% of them seen once, and the ten largest clones take roughly 1.5%. Per the germline V gene, CDR1 is SGDLS and CDR2 is YYNGEE. The CDR3 runs 15 residues. V lost 2 bases and J lost 2; bases outside the gene matches: 4. The source material was PBMCs. The rearrangement joins TRBV9 to TRBJ2-5; 9 bases fit TRBD2. The clonotype was recovered from a girl between 5 and 17 years old in good health and CMV-seropositive. The CDR3, as DNA: TGTGCCAGCAGCGTTAGCGGGGGAGGGCAAGAGACCCAGTACTTC. It translates to CASSVSGGGQETQYF. Variable domain in full (rest from reference TRBV9 and TRBJ2-5): DSGVTQTPKHLITATGQRVTLRCSPRSGDLSVYWYQQSLDQGLQFLIQYYNGEERAKGNILERFSAQQFPDLHSELNLSSLELGDSALYFCASSVSGGGQETQYFGPGTRLLVL.